This TCR beta chain was recovered during a study of identical twins. TCRdb processed the 5' RACE reads anew with MiXCR; each CDR3 protein has one entry. In the table there are approximately 260,000 distinct CDR3 sequences, 11% to 15% of which are singletons. The CDR3 extends over 15 amino acids. Trimming removed 1 base from V and 4 bases from J; junction bases left unmatched: 3. Per the germline V gene, CDR1 is SEHNR and CDR2 is FQNEAQ (reference sequence). Study-wide results and limits: A cross-sectional statistical analysis, not follow-up of the same donors, supported the conclusions. There was an excess of low generation probability in the out-of-frame alpha sequences that twins shared.

This clonotype was seen ten or more times. Antigen specificity is unknown. The origin of this receptor is a young woman in good health. The chain couples TRBV7-9 to TRBJ1-2, with 10 bases matching TRBD1. The specimen sequenced was memory (CD45RO+) T cells sorted from blood. CDR3 sequence (DNA): TGTGCCAGCAGCTTAGGCGGGACAGGGGCCTATGGCTACACCTTC. Translated, it gives CASSLGGTGAYGYTF.